This T cell receptor (beta chain) was captured in a study of blood T cell repertoires in COVID-19. In the study's own analysis: Amplification from reference gene primers served as the basis for estimated nucleated cell counts. Sequencing used immunoSEQ multiplex PCR; TCRdb keeps in-frame clones, though not all of them. D and trimming were read from the DNA, whereas the V and J calls and clone size are those reported in that table. Of 100,000 or so clones in the sample, around 89% are singletons; the top ten hold approximately 20%. CDR3 length: 14 amino acids. Germline V CDR1 and CDR2: LGHNA, YSLEER. Trimming pared 0 bases from V and 3 bases from J, leaving 9 bases between.

The sample taken for sequencing was peripheral blood. This sequence was found in a human donor with acute or convalescent COVID-19. The donor label of this sample is uncertain. The chain combines TRBV4-3 with TRBJ2-7; D ambiguous. The CDR3: CASSQDRENYEQYF. CDR3 bases: TGCGCCAGCAGCCAAGATAGAGAAAACTACGAGCAGTACTTC.